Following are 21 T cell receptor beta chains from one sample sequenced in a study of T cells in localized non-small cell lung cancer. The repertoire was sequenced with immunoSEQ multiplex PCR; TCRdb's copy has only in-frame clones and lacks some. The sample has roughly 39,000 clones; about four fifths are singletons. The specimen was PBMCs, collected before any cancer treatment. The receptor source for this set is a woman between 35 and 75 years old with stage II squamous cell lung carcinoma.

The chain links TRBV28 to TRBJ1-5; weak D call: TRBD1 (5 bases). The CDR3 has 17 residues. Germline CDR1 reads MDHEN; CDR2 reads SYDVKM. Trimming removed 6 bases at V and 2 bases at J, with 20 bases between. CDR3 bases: TGTGCCAGCAGACCTATGGGGGGGATTCTGGGCAATCAGCCCCAGCATTTT. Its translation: CASRPMGGILGNQPQHF.

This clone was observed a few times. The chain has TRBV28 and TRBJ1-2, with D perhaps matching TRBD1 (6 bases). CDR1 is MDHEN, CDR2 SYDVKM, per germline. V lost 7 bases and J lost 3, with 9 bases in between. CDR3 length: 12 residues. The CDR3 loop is CASTTGYYGYTF. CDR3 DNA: TGTGCCAGCACCACAGGGTACTATGGCTACACCTTC.

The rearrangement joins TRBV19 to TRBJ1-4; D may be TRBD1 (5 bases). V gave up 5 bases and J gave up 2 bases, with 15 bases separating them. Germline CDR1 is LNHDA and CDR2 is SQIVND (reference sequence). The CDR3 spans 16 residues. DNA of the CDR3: TGTGCCAGTAGTGAGCAGGGATTGTCGACTAATGAAAAACTGTTTTTT. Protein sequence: CASSEQGLSTNEKLFF.

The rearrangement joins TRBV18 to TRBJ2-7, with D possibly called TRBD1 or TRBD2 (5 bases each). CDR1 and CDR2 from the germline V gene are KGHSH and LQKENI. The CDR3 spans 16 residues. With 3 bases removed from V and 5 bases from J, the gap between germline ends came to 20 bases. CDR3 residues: CASSPPGDGRAHEQYF. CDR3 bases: TGTGCCAGCTCACCTCCCGGGGACGGCAGGGCCCACGAGCAGTACTTC.

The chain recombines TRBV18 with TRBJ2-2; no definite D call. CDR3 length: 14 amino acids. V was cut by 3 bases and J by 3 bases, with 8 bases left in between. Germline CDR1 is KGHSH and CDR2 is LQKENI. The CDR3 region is CASSPVRDTGELFF. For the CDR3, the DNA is TGTGCCAGCTCACCCGTACGGGACACCGGGGAGCTGTTTTTT.

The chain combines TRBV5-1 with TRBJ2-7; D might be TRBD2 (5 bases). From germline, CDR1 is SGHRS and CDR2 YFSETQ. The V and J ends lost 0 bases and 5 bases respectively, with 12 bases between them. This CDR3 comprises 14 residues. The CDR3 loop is CASSLGGEANEQYF. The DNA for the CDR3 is TGCGCCAGCAGCTTGGGGGGAGAAGCTAACGAGCAGTACTTC.

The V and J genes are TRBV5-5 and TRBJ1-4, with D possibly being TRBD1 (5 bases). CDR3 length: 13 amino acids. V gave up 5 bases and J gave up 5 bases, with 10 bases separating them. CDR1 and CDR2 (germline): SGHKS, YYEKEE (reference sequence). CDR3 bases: TGTGCCAGCAGGTTGACAGAGAATGAAAAACTGTTTTTT. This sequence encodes CASRLTENEKLFF.

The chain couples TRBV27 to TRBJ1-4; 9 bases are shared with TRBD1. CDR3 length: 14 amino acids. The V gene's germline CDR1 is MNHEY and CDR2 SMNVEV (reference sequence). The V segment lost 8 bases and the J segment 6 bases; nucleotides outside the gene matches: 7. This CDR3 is CASSSQGAYEKLFF. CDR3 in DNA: TGTGCCAGCTCCTCACAGGGGGCTTATGAAAAACTGTTTTTT.

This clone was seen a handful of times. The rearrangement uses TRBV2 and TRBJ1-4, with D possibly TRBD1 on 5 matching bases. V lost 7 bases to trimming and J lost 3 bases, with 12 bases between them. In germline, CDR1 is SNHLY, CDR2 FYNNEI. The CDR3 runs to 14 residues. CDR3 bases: TGTGCCAGCAAAATAGGGGCAGCTAATGAAAAACTGTTTTTT. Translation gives CASKIGAANEKLFF.

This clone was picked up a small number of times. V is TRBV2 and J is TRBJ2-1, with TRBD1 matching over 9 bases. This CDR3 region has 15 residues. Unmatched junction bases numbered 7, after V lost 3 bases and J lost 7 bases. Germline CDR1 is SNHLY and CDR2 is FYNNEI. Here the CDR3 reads CASSDGPGTGNEQFF. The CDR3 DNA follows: TGTGCCAGCAGTGATGGCCCAGGGACAGGGAATGAGCAGTTCTTC.

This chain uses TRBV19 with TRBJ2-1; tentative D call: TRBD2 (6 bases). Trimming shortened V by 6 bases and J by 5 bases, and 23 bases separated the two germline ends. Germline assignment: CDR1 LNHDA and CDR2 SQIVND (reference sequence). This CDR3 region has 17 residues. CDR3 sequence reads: CASSAVRAGPLDNEQFF. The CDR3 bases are TGTGCCAGTAGCGCAGTAAGGGCGGGACCCCTAGACAATGAGCAGTTCTTC.

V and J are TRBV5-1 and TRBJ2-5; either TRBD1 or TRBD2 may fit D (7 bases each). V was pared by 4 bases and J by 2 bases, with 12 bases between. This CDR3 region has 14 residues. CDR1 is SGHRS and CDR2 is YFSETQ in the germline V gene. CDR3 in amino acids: CASSPGGDQETQYF. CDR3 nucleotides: TGCGCCAGCAGCCCAGGGGGGGATCAAGAGACCCAGTACTTC.

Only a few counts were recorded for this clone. The CDR3 sequence is CASSSGAVSEAFF. The CDR3 DNA reads TGTGCCAGCAGCTCCGGGGCGGTTAGTGAAGCTTTCTTT. The chain employs TRBV7-9 and TRBJ1-1, with D maybe TRBD1 (5 bases). The V end lost 4 bases, the J end lost 7 bases, and 13 bases lay between the germline ends. This CDR3 contains 13 residues. The germline gives CDR1 SEHNR, CDR2 FQNEAQ (reference sequence).

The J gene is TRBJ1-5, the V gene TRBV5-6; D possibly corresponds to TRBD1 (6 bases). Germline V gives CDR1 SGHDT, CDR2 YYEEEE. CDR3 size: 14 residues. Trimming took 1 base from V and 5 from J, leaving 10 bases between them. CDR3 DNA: TGTGCCAGCAGCTTGTGGGCAGGGGATCAGCCCCAGCATTTT. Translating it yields CASSLWAGDQPQHF.

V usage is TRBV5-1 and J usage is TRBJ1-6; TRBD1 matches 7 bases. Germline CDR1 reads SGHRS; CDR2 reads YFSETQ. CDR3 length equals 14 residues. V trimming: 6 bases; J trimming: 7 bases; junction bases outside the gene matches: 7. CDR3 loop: CASNSGQPNSPLHF. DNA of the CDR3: TGCGCCAGCAATTCGGGACAGCCCAATTCACCCCTCCACTTT.

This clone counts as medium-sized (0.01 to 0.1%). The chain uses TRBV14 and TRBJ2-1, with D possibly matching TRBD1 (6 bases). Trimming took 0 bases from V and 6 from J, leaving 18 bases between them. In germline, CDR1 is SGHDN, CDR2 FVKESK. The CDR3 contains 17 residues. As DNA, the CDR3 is TGTGCCAGCAGCCAAGATCGGGACCAGGGGCGCCTCAATGAGCAGTTCTTC. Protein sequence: CASSQDRDQGRLNEQFF.

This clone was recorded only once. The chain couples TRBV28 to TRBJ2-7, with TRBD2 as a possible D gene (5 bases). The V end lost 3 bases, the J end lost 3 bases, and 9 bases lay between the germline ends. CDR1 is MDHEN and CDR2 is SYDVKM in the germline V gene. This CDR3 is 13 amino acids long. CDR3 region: CASSFNGNYEQYV. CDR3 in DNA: TGTGCCAGCAGTTTCAACGGGAACTACGAGCAGTACGTC.

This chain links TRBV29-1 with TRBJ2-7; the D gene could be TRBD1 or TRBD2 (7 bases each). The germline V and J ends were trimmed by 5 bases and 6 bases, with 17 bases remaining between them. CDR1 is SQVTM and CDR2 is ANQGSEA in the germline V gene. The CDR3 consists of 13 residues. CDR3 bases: TGCAGCGTTTGGGAGGGGGCGCCGTCCGAGCAGTACTTC. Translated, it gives CSVWEGAPSEQYF.

The CDR3 sequence: CASSLRFSQPDNEQFF. The CDR3 DNA sequence: TGTGCCAGCAGTTTACGCTTTAGCCAGCCAGACAATGAGCAGTTCTTC. The rearrangement joins TRBV28 to TRBJ2-1, with D unclear. The CDR3 covers 16 residues. In germline, CDR1 is MDHEN, CDR2 SYDVKM. V gave up 2 bases and J gave up 5 bases, with 16 bases separating them.

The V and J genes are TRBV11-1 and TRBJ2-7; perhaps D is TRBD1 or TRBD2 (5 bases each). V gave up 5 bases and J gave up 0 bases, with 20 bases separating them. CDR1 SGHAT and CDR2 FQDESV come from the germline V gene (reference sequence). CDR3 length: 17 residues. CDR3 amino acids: CASSLTEGLGSSYEQYF. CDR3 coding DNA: TGTGCCAGCAGCCTGACAGAGGGGTTGGGAAGCTCCTACGAGCAGTACTTC.

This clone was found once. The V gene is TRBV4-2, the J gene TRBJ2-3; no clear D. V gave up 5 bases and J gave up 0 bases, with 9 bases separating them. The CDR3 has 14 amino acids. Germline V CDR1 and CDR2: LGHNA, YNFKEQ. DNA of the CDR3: TGTGCCAGCAGCTTGTACCAGAGCACAGATACGCAGTATTTT. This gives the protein CASSLYQSTDTQYF.